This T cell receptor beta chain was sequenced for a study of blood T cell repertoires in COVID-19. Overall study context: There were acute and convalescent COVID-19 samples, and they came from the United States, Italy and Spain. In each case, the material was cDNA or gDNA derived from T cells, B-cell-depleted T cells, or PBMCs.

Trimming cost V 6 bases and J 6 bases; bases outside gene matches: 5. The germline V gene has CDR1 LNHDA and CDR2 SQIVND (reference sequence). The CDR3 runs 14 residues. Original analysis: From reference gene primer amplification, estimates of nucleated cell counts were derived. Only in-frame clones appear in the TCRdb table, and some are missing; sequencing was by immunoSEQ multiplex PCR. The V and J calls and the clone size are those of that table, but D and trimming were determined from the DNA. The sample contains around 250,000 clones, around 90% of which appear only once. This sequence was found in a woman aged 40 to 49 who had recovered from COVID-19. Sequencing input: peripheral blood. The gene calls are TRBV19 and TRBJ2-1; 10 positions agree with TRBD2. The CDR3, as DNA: TGTGCCAGTAGATCTAGCGGGAGATTCAATGAGCAGTTCTTC. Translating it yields CASRSSGRFNEQFF.